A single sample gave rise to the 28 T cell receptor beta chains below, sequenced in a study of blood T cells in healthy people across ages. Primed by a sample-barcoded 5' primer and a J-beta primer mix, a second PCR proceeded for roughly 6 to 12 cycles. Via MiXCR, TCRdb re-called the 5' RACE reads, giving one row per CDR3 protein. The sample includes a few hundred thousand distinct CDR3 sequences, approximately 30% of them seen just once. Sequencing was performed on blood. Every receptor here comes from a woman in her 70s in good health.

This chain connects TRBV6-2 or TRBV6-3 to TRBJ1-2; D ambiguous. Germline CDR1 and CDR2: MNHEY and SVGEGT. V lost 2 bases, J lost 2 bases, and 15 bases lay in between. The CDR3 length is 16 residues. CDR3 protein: CASSYRLSVLNYGYTF. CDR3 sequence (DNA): TGTGCCAGCAGTTACCGCCTAAGCGTCCTAAACTATGGCTACACCTTC.

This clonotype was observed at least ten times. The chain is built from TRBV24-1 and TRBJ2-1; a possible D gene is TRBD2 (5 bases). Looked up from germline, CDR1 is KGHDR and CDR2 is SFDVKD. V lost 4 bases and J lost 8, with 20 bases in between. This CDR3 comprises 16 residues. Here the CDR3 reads CATSDPAYYPGDEQFF. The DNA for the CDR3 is TGTGCCACCAGTGACCCTGCTTACTACCCCGGGGATGAGCAGTTCTTC.

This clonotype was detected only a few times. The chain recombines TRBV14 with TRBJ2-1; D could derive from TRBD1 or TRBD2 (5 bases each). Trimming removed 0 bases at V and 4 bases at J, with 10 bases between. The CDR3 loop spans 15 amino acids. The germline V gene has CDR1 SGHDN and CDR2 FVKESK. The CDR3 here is CASSQDLWGYNEQFF. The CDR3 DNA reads TGTGCCAGCAGCCAAGATCTTTGGGGGTACAATGAGCAGTTCTTC.

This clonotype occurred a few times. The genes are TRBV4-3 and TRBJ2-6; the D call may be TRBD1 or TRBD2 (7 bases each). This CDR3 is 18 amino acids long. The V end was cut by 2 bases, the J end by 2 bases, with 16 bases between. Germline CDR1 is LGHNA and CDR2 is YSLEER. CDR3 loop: CASSQIFQGGAGANVLTF. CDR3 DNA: TGCGCCAGCAGCCAAATATTCCAGGGGGGGGCTGGGGCCAACGTCCTGACTTTC.

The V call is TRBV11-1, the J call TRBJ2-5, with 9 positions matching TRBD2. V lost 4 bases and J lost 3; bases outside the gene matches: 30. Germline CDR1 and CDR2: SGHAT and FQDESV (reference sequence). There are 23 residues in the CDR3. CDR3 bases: TGTGCCAGCAGCTCCCCGTTGCGGGGGGGTCTCTCGTTTTGGGGTAACGCAAAAGAGACCCAGTACTTC. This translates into CASSSPLRGGLSFWGNAKETQYF.

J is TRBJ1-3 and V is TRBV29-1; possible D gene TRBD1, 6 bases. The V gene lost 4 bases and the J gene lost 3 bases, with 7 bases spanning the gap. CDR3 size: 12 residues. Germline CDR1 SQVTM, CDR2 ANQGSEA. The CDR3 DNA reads TGCAGCGTTGGGACAGTTGGAAACACCATATATTTT. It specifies CSVGTVGNTIYF.

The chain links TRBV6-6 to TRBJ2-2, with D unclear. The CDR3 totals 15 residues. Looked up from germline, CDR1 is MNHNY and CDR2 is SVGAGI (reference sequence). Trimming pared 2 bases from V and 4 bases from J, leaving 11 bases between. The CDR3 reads CASSYGPTGTGELFF. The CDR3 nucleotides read TGTGCCAGCAGTTACGGGCCCACTGGCACCGGGGAGCTGTTTTTT.

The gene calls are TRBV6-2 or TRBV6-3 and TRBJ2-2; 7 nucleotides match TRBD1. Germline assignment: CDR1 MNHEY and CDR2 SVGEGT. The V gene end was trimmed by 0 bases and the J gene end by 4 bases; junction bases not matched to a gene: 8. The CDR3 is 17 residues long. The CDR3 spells CASSYSGQPRVTGELFF. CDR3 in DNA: TGTGCCAGCAGTTACTCGGGACAGCCGAGGGTCACCGGGGAGCTGTTTTTT.

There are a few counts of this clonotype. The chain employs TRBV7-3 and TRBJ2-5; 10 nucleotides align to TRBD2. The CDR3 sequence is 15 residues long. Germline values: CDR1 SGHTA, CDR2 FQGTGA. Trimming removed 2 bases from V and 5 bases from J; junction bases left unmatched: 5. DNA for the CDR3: TGTGCCAGCAGCTTATCTAGCGGGGGATACGAGACCCAGTACTTC. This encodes CASSLSSGGYETQYF. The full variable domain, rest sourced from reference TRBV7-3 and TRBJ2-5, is GAGVSQTPSNKVTEKGKYVELRCDPISGHTALYWYRQSLGQGPEFLIYFQGTGAADDSGLPNDRFFAVRPEGSVSTLKIQRTERGDSAVYLCASSLSSGGYETQYFGPGTRLLVL.

CDR3 region: CSARNVRFNSNQPQHF. The CDR3 DNA reads TGCAGTGCTAGAAACGTCAGATTCAATAGCAATCAGCCCCAGCATTTT. This rearrangement joins TRBV20-1 to TRBJ1-5; D remains unclear. V gave up 2 bases and J gave up 0 bases, with 14 bases separating them. The CDR3 runs 16 residues. Per the germline V gene, CDR1 is DFQATT and CDR2 is SNEGSKA (reference sequence).

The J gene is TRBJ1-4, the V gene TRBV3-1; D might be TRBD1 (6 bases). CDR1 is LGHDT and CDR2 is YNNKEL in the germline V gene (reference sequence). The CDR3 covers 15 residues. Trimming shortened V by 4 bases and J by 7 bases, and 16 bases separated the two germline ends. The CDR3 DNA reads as TGTGCCAGCAGCCCCCAAACAGGGCTCGGTGAAAAACTGTTTTTT. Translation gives CASSPQTGLGEKLFF.

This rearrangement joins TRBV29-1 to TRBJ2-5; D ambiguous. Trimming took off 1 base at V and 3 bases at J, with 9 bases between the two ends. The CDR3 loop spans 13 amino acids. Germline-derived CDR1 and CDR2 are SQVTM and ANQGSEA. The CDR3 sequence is CSVEGQKEETQYF. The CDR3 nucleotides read TGCAGCGTTGAAGGTCAGAAAGAAGAGACCCAGTACTTC. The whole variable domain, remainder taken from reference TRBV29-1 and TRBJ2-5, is SAVISQKPSRDICQRGTSLTIQCQVDSQVTMMFWYRQQPGQSLTLIATANQGSEATYESGFVIDKFPISRPNLTFSTLTVSNMSPEDSSIYLCSVEGQKEETQYFGPGTRLLVL.

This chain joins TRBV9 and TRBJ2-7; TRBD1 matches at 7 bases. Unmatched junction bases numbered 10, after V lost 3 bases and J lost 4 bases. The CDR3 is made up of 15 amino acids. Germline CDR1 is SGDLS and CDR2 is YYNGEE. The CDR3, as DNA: TGTGCCAGCAGCGCCTCTGTGGGGACAGTTTACGAGCAGTACTTC. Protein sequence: CASSASVGTVYEQYF.

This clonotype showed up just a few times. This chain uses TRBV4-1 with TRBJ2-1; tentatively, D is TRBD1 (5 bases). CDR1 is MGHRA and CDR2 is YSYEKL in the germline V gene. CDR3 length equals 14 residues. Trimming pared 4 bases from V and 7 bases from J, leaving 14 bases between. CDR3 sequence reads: CASSPLSTDNEQFF. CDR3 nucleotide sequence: TGCGCCAGCAGCCCTTTATCGACAGATAATGAGCAGTTCTTC.

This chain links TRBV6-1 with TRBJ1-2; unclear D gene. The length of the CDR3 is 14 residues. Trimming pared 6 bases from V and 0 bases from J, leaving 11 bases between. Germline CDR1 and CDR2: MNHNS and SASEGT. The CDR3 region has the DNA TGTGCCAGCAGGAGCCGGTCAGCTAACTATGGCTACACCTTC. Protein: CASRSRSANYGYTF.

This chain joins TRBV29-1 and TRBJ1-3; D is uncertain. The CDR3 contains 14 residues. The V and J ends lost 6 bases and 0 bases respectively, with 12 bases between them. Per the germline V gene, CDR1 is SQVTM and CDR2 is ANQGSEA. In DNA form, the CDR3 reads TGCAGCGTCGTGACCTGGAGCTCTGGAAACACCATATATTTT. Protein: CSVVTWSSGNTIYF.

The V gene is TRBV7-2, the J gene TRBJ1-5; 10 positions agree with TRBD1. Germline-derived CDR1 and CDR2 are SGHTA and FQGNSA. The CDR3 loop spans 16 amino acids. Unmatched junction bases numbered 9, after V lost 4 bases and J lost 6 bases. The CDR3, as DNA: TGTGCCAGCAGCTCCCGGGACAGGGGTTCGGGTCAGCCCCAGCATTTT. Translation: CASSSRDRGSGQPQHF. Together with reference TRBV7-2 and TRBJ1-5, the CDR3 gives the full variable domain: GAGVSQSPSNKVTEKGKDVELRCDPISGHTALYWYRQSLGQGLEFLIYFQGNSAPDKSGLPSDRFSAERTGGSVSTLTIQRTQQEDSAVYLCASSSRDRGSGQPQHFGDGTRLSIL.

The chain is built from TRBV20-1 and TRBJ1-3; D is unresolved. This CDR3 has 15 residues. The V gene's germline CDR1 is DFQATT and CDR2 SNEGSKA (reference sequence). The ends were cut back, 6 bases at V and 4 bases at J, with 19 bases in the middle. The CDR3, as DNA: TGCAGTGCAAGCGGCCCAGGTCCGCGGGGAAACACCATATATTTT. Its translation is CSASGPGPRGNTIYF.

The CDR3 here is CASSTGGVGQETQYF. In DNA, the CDR3 is TGTGCCAGTAGTACAGGGGGAGTAGGGCAAGAGACCCAGTACTTC. V is TRBV19 and J is TRBJ2-5; 7 positions agree with TRBD1. Germline assignment: CDR1 LNHDA and CDR2 SQIVND (reference sequence). Germline trimming cut 4 bases from V and 2 bases from J; bases unmatched to any gene: 7. The CDR3 runs 15 residues.

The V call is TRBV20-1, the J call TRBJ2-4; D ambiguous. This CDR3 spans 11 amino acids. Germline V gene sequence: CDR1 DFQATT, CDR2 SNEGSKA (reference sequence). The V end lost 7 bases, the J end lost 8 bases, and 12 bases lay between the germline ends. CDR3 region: CSVPKSYIQYF. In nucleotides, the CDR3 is TGCAGTGTCCCGAAGTCGTACATTCAGTACTTC.

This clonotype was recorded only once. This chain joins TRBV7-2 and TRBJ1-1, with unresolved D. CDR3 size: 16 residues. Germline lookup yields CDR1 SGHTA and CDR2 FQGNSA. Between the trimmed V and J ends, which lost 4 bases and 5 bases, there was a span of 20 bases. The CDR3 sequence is CASSSYVRTGGTEAFF. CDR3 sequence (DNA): TGTGCCAGCAGCTCTTATGTTCGGACGGGTGGAACTGAAGCTTTCTTT.

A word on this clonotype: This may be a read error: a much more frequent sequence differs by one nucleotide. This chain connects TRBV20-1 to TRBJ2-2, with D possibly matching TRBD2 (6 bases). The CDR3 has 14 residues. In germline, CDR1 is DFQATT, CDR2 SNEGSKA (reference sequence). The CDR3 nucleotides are TGCAGTGCTAGTGGCTATCTGAACACCGGGGGGCTGTTTTTT. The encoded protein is CSASGYLNTGGLFF.

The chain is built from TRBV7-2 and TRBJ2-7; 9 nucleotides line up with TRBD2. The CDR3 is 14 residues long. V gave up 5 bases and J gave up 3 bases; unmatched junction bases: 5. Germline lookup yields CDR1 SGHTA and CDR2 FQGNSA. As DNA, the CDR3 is TGTGCCAGCAGCCCCATAGCGGGAGTCTACGAGCAGTACTTC. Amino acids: CASSPIAGVYEQYF.

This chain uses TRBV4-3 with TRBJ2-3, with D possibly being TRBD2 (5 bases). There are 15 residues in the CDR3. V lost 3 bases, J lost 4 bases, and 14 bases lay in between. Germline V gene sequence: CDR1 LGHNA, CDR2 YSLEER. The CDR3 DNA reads TGCGCCAGCAGCCAGGAACTAGAGTGGGCAGATACGCAGTATTTT. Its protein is CASSQELEWADTQYF.

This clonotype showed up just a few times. Here the CDR3 DNA reads TGCAGCGTTGTTCCCAGCGGGGGGGGCACAGATACGCAGTATTTT. This encodes CSVVPSGGGTDTQYF. The chain uses TRBV29-1 and TRBJ2-3; 10 nucleotides match TRBD2. V dropped 4 bases and J dropped 1; count of bases not matched to a gene: 5. CDR3 length: 15 amino acids. CDR1 and CDR2 (germline): SQVTM, ANQGSEA.

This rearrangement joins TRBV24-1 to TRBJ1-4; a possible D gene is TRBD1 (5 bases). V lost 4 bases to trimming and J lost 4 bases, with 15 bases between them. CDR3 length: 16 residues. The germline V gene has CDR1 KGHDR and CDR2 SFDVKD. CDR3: CATSDPDGGINEKLFF. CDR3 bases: TGTGCCACCAGTGACCCTGACGGGGGGATTAATGAAAAACTGTTTTTT.

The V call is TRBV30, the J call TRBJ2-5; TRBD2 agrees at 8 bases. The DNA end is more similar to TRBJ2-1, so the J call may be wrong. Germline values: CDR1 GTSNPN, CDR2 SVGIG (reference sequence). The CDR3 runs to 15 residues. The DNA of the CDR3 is TGTGCCCGGGGGGGGACCGGACGAACTTACAATGAGCAGTTCTTC. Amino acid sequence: CARGGTGRTYNEQFF.

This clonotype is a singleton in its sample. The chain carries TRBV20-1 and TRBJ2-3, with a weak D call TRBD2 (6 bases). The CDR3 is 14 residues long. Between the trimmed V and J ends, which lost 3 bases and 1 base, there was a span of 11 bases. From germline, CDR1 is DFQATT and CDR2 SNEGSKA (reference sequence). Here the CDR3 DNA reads TGCAGTGCTAGTATGACGGGGGGCACAGATACGCAGTATTTT. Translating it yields CSASMTGGTDTQYF.